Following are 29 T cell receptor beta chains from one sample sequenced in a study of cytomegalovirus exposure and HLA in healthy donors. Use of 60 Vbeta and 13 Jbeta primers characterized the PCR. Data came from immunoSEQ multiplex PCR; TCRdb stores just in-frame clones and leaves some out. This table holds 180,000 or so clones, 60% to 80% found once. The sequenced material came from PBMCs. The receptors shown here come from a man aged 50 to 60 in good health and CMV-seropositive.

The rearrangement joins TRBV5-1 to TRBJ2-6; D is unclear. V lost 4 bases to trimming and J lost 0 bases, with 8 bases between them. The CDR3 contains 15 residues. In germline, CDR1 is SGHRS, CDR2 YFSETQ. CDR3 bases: TGCGCCAGCAGCCCTGCTAACTCTGGGGCCAACGTCCTGACTTTC. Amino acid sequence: CASSPANSGANVLTF.

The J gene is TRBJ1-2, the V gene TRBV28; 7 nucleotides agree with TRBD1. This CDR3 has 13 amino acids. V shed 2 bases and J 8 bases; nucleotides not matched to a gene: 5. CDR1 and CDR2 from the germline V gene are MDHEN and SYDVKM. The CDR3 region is CASSLNRGRGYTF. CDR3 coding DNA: TGTGCCAGCAGTTTAAACAGGGGTCGGGGCTACACCTTC.

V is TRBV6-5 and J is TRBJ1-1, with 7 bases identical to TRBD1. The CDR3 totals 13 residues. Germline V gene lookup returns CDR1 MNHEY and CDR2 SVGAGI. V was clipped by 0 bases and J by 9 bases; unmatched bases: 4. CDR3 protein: CASSYSTQGQAFF. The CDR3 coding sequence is TGTGCCAGCAGTTACTCGACACAGGGGCAAGCTTTCTTT.

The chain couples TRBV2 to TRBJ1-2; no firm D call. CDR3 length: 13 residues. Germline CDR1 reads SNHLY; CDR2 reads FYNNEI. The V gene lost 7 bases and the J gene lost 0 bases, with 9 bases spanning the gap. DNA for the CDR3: TGTGCCAGCATGGCTCCTCCTAACTATGGCTACACCTTC. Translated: CASMAPPNYGYTF.

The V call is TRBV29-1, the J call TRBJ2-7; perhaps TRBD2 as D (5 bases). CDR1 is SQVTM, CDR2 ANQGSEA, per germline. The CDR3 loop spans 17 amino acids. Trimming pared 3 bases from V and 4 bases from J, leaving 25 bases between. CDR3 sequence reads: CSVESGKASTAPYEQYF. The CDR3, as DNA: TGCAGCGTTGAGTCAGGAAAAGCTAGCACGGCCCCGTACGAGCAGTACTTC.

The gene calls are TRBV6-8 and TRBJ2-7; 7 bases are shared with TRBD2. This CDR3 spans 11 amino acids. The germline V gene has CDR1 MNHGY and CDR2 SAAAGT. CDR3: CASSYGGGRDV. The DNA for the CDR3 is TGTGCCAGCAGTTACGGGGGGGGTAGGGACGTC.

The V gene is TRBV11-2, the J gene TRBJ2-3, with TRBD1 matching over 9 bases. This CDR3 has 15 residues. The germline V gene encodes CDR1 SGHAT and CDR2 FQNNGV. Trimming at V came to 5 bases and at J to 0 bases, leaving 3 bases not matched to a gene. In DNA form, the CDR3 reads TGTGCCAGCAGCACACAGGGGGCAAGCACAGATACGCAGTATTTT. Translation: CASSTQGASTDTQYF.

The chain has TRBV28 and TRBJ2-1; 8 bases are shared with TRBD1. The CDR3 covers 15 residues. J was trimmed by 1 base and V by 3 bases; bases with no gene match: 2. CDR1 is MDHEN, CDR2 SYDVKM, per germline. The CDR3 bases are TGTGCCAGCAGTTTTACAGGGGGGTCCTACAATGAGCAGTTCTTC. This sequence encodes CASSFTGGSYNEQFF.

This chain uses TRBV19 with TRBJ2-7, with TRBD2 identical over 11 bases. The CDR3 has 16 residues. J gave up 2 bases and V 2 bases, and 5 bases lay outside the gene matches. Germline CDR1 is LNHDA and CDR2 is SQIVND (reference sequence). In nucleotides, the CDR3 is TGTGCCAGTAGTATATCGGCTAGCGGGGGGACCTACGAGCAGTACTTC. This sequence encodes CASSISASGGTYEQYF.

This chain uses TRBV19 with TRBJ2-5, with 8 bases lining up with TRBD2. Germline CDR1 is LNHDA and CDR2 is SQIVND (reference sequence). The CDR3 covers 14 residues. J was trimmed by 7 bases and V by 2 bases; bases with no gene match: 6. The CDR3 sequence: CASSIRGGDGTQYF. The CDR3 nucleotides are TGTGCCAGTAGTATACGGGGGGGCGATGGGACCCAGTACTTC.

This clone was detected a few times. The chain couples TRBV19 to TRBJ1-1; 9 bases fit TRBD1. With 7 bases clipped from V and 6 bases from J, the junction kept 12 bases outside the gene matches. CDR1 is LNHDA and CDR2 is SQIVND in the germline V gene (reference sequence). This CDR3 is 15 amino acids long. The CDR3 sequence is CASTARTGDVAEAFF. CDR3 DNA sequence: TGTGCCAGTACGGCGAGGACAGGGGACGTCGCTGAAGCTTTCTTT.

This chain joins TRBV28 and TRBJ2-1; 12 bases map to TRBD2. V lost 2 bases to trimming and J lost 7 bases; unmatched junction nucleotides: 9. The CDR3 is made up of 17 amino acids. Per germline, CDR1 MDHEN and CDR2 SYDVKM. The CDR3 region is CASSLGPWTSGANEQFF. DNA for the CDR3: TGTGCCAGCAGTTTAGGCCCGTGGACTAGCGGGGCAAATGAGCAGTTCTTC.

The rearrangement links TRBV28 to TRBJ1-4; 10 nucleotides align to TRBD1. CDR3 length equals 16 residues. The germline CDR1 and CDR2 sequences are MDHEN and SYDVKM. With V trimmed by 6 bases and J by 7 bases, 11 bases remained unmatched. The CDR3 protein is CASSQDGTGVFEKLFF. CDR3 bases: TGTGCCAGCAGCCAGGACGGGACAGGGGTGTTTGAAAAACTGTTTTTT. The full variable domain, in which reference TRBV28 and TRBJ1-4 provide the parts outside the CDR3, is DVKVTQSSRYLVKRTGEKVFLECVQDMDHENMFWYRQDPGLGLRLIYFSYDVKMKEKGDIPEGYSVSREKKERFSLILESASTNQTSMYLCASSQDGTGVFEKLFFGSGTQLSVL.

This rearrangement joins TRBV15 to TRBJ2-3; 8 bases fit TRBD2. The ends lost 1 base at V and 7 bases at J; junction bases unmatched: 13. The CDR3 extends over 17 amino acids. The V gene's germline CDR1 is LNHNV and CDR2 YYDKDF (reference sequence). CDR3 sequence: CATSRGPLIGGGHTQYF. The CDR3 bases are TGTGCCACCAGCAGAGGGCCCCTTATCGGGGGGGGCCATACGCAGTATTTT.

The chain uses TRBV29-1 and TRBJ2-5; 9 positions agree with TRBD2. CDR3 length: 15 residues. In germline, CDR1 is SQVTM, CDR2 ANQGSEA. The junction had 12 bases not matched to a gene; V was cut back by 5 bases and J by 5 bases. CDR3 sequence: CSVTYRSGGRETQYF. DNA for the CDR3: TGCAGCGTTACCTATAGGAGCGGGGGGCGGGAGACCCAGTACTTC.

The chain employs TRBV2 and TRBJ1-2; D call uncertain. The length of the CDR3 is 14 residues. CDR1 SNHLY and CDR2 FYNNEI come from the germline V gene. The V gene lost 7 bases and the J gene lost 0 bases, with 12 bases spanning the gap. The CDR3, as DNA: TGTGCCAGCACCGCCTGGCAGGCTAACTATGGCTACACCTTC. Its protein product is CASTAWQANYGYTF. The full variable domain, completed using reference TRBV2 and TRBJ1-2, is EPEVTQTPSHQVTQMGQEVILRCVPISNHLYFYWYRQILGQKVEFLVSFYNNEISEKSEIFDDQFSVERPDGSNFTLKIRSTKLEDSAMYFCASTAWQANYGYTFGSGTRLTVV.

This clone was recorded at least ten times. CDR3 sequence (DNA): TGCGCCAGCAGCGATCTTGGACATTACTACAATGAGCAGTTCTTC. It is translated as CASSDLGHYYNEQFF. The rearrangement uses TRBV5-1 and TRBJ2-1, with D tentatively TRBD1 (5 bases). CDR1 is SGHRS, CDR2 YFSETQ, per germline. Trimming pared 4 bases from V and 3 bases from J, leaving 14 bases between. The CDR3 sequence is 15 residues long.

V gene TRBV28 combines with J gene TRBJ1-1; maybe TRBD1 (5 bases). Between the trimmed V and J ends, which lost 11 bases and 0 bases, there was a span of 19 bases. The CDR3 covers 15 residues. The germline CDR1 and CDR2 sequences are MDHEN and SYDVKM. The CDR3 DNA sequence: TGTGCCGCCTGTACAGGCGAAATTATGAACACTGAAGCTTTCTTT. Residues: CAACTGEIMNTEAFF.

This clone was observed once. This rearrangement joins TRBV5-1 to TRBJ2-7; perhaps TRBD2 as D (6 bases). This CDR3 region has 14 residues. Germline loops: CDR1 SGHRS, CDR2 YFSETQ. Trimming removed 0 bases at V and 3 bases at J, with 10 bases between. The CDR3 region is CASSLGGAGYEQYV. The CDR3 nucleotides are TGCGCCAGCAGCTTGGGCGGGGCAGGCTACGAGCAGTACGTC.

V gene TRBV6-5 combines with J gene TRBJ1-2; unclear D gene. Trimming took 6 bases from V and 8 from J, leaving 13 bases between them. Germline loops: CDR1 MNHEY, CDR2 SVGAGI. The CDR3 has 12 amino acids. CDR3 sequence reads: CASRTGAGGYTF. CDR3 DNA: TGTGCCAGCAGAACGGGAGCGGGCGGCTACACCTTC.

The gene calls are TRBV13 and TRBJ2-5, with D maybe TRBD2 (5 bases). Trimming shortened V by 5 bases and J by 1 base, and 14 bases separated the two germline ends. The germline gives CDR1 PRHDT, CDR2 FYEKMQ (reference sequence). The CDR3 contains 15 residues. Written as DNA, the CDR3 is TGTGCCAGCAGCCCAATCAGGACTCGCCAAGAGACCCAGTACTTC. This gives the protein CASSPIRTRQETQYF.

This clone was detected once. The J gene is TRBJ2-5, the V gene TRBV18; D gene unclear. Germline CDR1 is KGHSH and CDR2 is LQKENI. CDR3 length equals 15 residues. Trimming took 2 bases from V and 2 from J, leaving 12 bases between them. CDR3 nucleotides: TGTGCCAGCTCACCAATGCAACTCCCACAAGAGACCCAGTACTTC. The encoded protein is CASSPMQLPQETQYF.

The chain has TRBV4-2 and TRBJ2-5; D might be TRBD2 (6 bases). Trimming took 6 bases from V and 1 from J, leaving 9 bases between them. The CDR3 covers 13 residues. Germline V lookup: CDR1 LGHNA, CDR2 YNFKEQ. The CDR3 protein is CASRGTSQETQYF. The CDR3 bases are TGTGCCAGCAGGGGGACTTCCCAAGAGACCCAGTACTTC.

In DNA, the CDR3 is TGTGCCAGCACCATTCGAACCTTGGAGTCACCCCTCCACTTT. It yields the protein CASTIRTLESPLHF. This chain links TRBV28 with TRBJ1-6; D is unresolved. The V gene lost 7 bases and the J gene lost 10 bases, with 17 bases spanning the gap. CDR1 is MDHEN, CDR2 SYDVKM, per germline. The CDR3 loop spans 14 amino acids.

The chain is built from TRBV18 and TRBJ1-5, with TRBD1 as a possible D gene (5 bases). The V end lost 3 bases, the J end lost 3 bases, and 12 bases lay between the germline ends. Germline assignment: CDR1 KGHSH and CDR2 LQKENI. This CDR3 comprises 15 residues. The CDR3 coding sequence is TGTGCCAGCTCACCGGGAGGGACCCACAATCAGCCCCAGCATTTT. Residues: CASSPGGTHNQPQHF.

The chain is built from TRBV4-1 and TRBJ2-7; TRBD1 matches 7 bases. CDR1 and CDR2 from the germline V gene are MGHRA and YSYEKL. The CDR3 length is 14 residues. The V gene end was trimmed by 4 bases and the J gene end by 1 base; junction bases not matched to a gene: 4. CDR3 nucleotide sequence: TGCGCCAGCAGCCTTTGGACAGGATCCTACGAGCAGTACTTC. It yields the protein CASSLWTGSYEQYF.

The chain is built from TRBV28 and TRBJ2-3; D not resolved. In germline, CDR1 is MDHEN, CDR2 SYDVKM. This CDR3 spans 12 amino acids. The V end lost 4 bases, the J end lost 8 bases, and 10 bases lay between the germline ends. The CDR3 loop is CASSSSGITQYF. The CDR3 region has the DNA TGTGCCAGCAGTTCCAGTGGTATTACGCAGTATTTT. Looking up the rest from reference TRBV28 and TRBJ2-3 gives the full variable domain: DVKVTQSSRYLVKRTGEKVFLECVQDMDHENMFWYRQDPGLGLRLIYFSYDVKMKEKGDIPEGYSVSREKKERFSLILESASTNQTSMYLCASSSSGITQYFGPGTRLTVL.

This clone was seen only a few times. As DNA, the CDR3 is TGTGCCATCAGCCCCGGGACTAAGTCCCTTGGGAATGAGCAGTTCTTC. This translates into CAISPGTKSLGNEQFF. This sequence joins TRBV10-3 and TRBJ2-1; 7 nucleotides agree with TRBD2. CDR1 and CDR2 (germline): ENHRY, SYGVKD. The CDR3 runs to 16 residues. The J segment lost 7 bases and the V segment lost 6 bases, leaving 15 bases of the junction unmatched.

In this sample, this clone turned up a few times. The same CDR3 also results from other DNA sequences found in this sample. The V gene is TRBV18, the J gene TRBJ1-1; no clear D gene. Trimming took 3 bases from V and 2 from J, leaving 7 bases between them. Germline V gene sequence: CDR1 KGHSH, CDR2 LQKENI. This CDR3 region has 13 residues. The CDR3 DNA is TGTGCCAGCTCACCGACACGAAACACTGAAGCTTTCTTT. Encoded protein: CASSPTRNTEAFF.